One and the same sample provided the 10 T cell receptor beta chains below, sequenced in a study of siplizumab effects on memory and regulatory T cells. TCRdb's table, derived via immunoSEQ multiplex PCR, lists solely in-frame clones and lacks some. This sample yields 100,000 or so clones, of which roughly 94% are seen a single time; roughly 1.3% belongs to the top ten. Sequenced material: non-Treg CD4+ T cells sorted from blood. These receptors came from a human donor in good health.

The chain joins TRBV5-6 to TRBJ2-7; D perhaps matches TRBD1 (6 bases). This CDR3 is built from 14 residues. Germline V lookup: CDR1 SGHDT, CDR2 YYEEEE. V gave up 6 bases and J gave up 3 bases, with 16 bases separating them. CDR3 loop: CASTLSGTNYEQYF. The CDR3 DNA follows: TGTGCCAGCACCCTAAGTGGGACAAACTACGAGCAGTACTTC. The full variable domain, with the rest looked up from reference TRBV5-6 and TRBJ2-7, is DAGVTQSPTHLIKTRGQQVTLRCSPKSGHDTVSWYQQALGQGPQFIFQYYEEEERQRGNFPDRFSGHQFPNYSSELNVNALLLGDSALYLCASTLSGTNYEQYFGPGTRLTVT.

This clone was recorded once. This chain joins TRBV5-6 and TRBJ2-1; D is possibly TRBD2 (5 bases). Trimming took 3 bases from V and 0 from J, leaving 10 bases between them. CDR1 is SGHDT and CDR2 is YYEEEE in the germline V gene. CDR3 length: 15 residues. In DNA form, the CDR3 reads TGTGCCAGCAGCTCGGACTCGAGCTCCTACAATGAGCAGTTCTTC. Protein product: CASSSDSSSYNEQFF.

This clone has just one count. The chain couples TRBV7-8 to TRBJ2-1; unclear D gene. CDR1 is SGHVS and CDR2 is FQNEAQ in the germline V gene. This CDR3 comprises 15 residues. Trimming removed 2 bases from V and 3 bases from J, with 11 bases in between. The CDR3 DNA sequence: TGTGCCAGCAGCTTAATGGGTTACCTCTACAATGAGCAGTTCTTC. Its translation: CASSLMGYLYNEQFF.

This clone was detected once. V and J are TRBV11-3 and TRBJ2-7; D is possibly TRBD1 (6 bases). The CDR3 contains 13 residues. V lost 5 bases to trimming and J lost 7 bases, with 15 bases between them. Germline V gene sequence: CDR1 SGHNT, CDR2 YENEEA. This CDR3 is CASSLAGVGEQYF. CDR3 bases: TGTGCCAGCAGCCTAGCAGGGGTCGGAGAGCAGTACTTC.

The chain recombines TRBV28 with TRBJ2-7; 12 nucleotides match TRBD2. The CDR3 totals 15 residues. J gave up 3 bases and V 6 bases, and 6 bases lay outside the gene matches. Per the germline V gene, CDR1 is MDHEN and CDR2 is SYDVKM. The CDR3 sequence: CASRETSGGHYEQYF. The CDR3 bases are TGTGCCAGCAGGGAAACTAGCGGGGGGCACTACGAGCAGTACTTC.

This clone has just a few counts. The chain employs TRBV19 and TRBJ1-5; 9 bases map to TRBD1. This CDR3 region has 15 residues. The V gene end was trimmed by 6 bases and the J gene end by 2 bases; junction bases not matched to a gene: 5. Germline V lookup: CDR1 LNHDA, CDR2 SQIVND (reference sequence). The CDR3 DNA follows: TGTGCCAGTAGCCGGACAGGGGTCGGCAATCAGCCCCAGCATTTT. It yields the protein CASSRTGVGNQPQHF.

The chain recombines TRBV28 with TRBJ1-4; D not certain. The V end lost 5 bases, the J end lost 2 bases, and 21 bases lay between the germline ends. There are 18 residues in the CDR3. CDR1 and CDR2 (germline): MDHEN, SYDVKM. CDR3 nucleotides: TGTGCCAGCAGTACCATAACGAGAGGGAGGACGACTAATGAAAAACTGTTTTTT. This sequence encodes CASSTITRGRTTNEKLFF.

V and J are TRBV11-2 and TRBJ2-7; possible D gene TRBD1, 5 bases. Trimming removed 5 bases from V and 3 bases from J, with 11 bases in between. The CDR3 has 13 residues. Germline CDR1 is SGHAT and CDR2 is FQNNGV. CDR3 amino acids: CASSLDSFYEQYF. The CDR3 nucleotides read TGTGCCAGCAGCCTCGACAGCTTCTACGAGCAGTACTTC. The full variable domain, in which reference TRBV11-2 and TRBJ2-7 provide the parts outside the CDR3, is EAGVAQSPRYKIIEKRQSVAFWCNPISGHATLYWYQQILGQGPKLLIQFQNNGVVDDSQLPKDRFSAERLKGVDSTLKIQPAKLEDSAVYLCASSLDSFYEQYFGPGTRLTVT.

CDR3 coding DNA: TGTGCCAGCTCACTAACGGGCCTTAATGAAAAACTGTTTTTT. Protein product: CASSLTGLNEKLFF. The V call is TRBV18, the J call TRBJ1-4; unclear D gene. Germline-derived CDR1 and CDR2 are KGHSH and LQKENI. V lost 4 bases and J lost 4, with 10 bases in between. The CDR3 is 14 amino acids.

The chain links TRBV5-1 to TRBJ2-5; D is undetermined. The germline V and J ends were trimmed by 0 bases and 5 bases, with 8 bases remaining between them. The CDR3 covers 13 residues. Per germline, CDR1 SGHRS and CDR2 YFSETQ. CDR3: CASSLDGRETQYF. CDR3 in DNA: TGCGCCAGCAGCTTGGACGGGCGGGAGACCCAGTACTTC.